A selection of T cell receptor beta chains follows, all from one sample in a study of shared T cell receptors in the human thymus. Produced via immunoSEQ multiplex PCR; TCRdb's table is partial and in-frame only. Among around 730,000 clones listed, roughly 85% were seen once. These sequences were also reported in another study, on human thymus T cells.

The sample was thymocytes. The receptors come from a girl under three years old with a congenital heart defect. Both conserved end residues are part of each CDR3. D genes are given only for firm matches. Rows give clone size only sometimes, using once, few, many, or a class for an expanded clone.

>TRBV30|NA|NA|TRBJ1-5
CAWSVSLTDRPQHF
TGTGCCTGGAGTGTATCCCTGACTGATCGGCCCCAGCATTTT
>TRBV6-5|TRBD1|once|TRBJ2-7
CASRTGAHPSYEQYF
TGTGCCAGCAGGACAGGGGCCCACCCTTCCTACGAGCAGTACTTC
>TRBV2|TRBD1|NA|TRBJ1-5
CASKDRGYQPQHF
TGTGCCAGCAAGGACAGGGGATATCAGCCCCAGCATTTT
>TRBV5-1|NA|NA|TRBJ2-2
CASSLARLRTGELFF
TGCGCCAGCAGCTTGGCCAGGTTACGCACCGGGGAGCTGTTTTTT
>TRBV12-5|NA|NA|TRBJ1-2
CASGFGGGYGYTF
TGTGCTAGTGGTTTCGGCGGGGGATATGGCTACACCTTC
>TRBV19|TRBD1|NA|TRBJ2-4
CARRGQGTKNIQYF
TGTGCCAGGAGGGGACAGGGAACCAAAAACATTCAGTACTTC
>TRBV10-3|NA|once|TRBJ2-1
CAIGGAYNEQFF
TGTGCCATCGGGGGGGCTTACAATGAGCAGTTCTTC
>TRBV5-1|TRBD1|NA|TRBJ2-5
CASGTDGDF
TGCGCCAGCGGGACAGATGGCGACTTC
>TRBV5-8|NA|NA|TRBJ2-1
CASSVVDEQFF
TGTGCCAGCAGCGTAGTCGATGAGCAGTTCTTC
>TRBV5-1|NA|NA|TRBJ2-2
CASSFFGEAPLNTGELFF
TGCGCCAGCAGCTTTTTCGGAGAGGCGCCTCTCAACACCGGGGAGCTGTTTTTT
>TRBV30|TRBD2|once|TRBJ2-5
CAWSGGAGGIIETQYF
TGTGCCTGGAGTGGGGGAGCGGGGGGAATTATAGAGACCCAGTACTTC
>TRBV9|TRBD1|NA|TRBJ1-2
CASSASRDRGSYYGYTF
TGTGCCAGCAGCGCATCGAGGGACAGAGGGTCCTACTATGGCTACACCTTC
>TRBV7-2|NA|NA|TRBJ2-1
CASSLGDTPYNEQFF
TGTGCCAGCAGCTTGGGGGACACACCATACAATGAGCAGTTCTTC
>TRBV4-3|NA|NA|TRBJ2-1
CASSQEIRVRYNEQFF
TGCGCCAGCAGCCAAGAGATCCGGGTTCGCTACAATGAGCAGTTCTTC
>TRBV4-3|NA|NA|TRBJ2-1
CASSQVSISHHQVSGYNEQFF
TGCGCCAGCAGCCAAGTATCCATCAGCCATCATCAGGTGTCTGGGTACAATGAGCAGTTCTTC
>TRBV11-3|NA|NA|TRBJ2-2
CASSLGPSQGIKTGELFF
TGTGCCAGCAGCTTAGGTCCCTCGCAGGGTATTAAAACCGGGGAGCTGTTTTTT
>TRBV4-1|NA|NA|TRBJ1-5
CASSHRTSDQPQHF
TGCGCCAGCAGCCATAGGACATCGGATCAGCCCCAGCATTTT
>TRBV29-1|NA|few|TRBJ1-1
CSVDSRANTEAFF
TGCAGCGTTGATAGTCGTGCGAACACTGAAGCTTTCTTT
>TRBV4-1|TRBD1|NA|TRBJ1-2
CASRGVDRGRYGYTF
TGCGCCAGCAGGGGAGTAGACAGGGGACGGTATGGCTACACCTTC
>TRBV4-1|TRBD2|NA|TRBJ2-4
CASSHPGLAGHVGGNIQYF
TGCGCCAGCAGCCACCCGGGACTAGCGGGACACGTCGGGGGAAACATTCAGTACTTC
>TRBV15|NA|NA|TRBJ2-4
CATSRARILAKNIQYF
TGTGCCACCAGCAGAGCCAGAATTCTAGCCAAAAACATTCAGTACTTC
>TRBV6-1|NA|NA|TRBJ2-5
CASSEIRTVRGWETQYF
TGTGCCAGCAGTGAAATTCGAACTGTCCGGGGGTGGGAGACCCAGTACTTC
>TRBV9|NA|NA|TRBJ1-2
CASSVGGGKVNGYTF
TGTGCCAGCAGCGTAGGCGGAGGGAAGGTCAATGGCTACACCTTC
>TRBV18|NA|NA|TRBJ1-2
CASSRGLPNYGYTF
TGTGCCAGCTCACGGGGGCTACCCAACTATGGCTACACCTTC
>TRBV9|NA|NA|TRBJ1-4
CASSVVAEGVRANEKLFF
TGTGCCAGCAGCGTAGTAGCCGAGGGTGTAAGGGCTAATGAAAAACTGTTTTTT
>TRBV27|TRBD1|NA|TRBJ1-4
CASRPDRGLGKLFF
TGTGCCAGCAGACCAGACAGGGGGCTGGGAAAACTGTTTTTT
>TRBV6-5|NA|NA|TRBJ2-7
CASSYRHTVTYEQYF
TGTGCCAGCAGTTATCGACACACGGTAACCTACGAGCAGTACTTC
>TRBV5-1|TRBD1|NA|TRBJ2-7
CASSLEGGHPFSSYEQYF
TGCGCCAGCAGCTTGGAAGGGGGCCATCCCTTTAGCTCCTACGAGCAGTACTTC
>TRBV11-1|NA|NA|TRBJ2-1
CASSAPTGSEQFF
TGTGCCAGCAGCGCCCCCACAGGGAGTGAGCAGTTCTTC
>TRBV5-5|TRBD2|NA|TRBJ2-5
CASRVRVLGGAGAETQYF
TGTGCCAGCAGGGTGAGAGTTCTCGGGGGGGCTGGCGCAGAGACCCAGTACTTC
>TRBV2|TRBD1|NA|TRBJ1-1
CASSDRDRLGTEAFF
TGTGCCAGCAGCGACAGGGATCGATTGGGCACTGAAGCTTTCTTT
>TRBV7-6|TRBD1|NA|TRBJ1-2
CASSLKGALYGYTF
TGTGCCAGCAGCTTAAAGGGGGCCCTCTATGGCTACACCTTC
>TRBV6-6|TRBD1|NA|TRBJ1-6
CASSYLGQQLNSPLHF
TGTGCCAGCAGTTACTTGGGACAGCAGCTTAATTCACCCCTCCACTTT
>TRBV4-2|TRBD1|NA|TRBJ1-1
CASSPRTGEKPEAFF
TGTGCCAGCAGCCCCAGGACAGGGGAGAAGCCTGAAGCTTTCTTT
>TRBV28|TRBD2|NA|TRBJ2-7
CASSHREDGGGFSYEQYF
TGTGCCAGCAGTCACCGGGAGGACGGGGGGGGATTCTCCTACGAGCAGTACTTC
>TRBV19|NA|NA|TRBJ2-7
CASSIDDAGETYEQYF
TGTGCCAGTAGTATAGATGATGCCGGGGAGACCTACGAGCAGTACTTC
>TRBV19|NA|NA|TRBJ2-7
CASGDIISYEQYF
TGTGCCAGTGGGGACATTATCTCCTACGAGCAGTACTTC
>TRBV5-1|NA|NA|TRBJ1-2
CASSLGLNYGYTF
TGCGCCAGCAGCTTGGGACTTAACTATGGCTACACCTTC
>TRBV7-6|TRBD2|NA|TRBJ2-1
CASTTFGLAAHPQKTGNEQFF
TGTGCCAGCACCACTTTCGGGCTAGCGGCCCACCCTCAAAAGACCGGCAATGAGCAGTTCTTC
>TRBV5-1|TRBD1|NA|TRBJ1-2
CASSLSGTGADGYTF
TGCGCCAGCAGCTTGTCCGGGACAGGGGCGGATGGCTACACCTTC
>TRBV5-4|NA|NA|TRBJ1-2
CASSLVPPRNHYGYTF
TGTGCCAGCAGCTTAGTACCTCCGAGGAATCACTATGGCTACACCTTC
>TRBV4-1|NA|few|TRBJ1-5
CASSQKTSGDADQPQHF
TGCGCCAGCAGCCAAAAAACGTCGGGGGACGCGGATCAGCCCCAGCATTTT
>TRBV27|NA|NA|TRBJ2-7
CAGPSPARGYEQYF
TGTGCCGGACCGTCCCCGGCCAGGGGTTACGAGCAGTACTTC
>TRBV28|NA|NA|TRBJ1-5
CASSLVAPGVDQPQHF
TGTGCCAGCAGTTTGGTGGCTCCGGGGGTGGATCAGCCCCAGCATTTT